This TCR beta chain was sequenced for a study of T cells in Graves' hyperthyroidism and ophthalmopathy. What was amplified from RNA transcripts were TCR beta CDR3 regions. The primer set for the first-round RT-PCR of the TCR CDR3 was HTBI. TCRdb analysed the multiplex PCR reads with MiXCR anew, one entry per CDR3 protein. The repertoire includes around 380,000 distinct CDR3 sequences, about 13% of them detected once, and around 21% sits in the top ten. This clonotype was observed many times. Hyperthyroidism patients were newly diagnosed, had disease duration under 2 months, and were aged 18 to 65 years. It was uncontrolled infection, other autoimmune disease, pregnancy or lactation that excluded patients. Before ophthalmopathy appeared, progressors gave blood at initial hyperthyroidism diagnosis. Trimming removed 9 bases from V and 1 base from J, with 12 bases in between. Germline CDR1 is SGHNT and CDR2 is YENEEA. The CDR3 length is 13 residues.

The sequence was obtained from a young man with Graves' hyperthyroidism that later progressed to Graves' ophthalmopathy. The sample consisted of blood. V gene TRBV11-3 combines with J gene TRBJ1-1; D gene uncertain. CDR3 in amino acids: CASSRASNTEAFF. The CDR3 nucleotides read TGTGCCAGTTCAAGAGCCTCGAACACTGAAGCTTTCTTT. The full variable domain, in which reference TRBV11-3 and TRBJ1-1 provide the parts outside the CDR3, is EAGVVQSPRYKIIEKKQPVAFWCNPISGHNTLYWYLQNLGQGPELLIRYENEEAVDDSQLPKDRFSAERLKGVDSTLKIQPAELGDSAVYLCASSRASNTEAFFGQGTRLTVV.